Below, 18 T cell receptor beta chains from the same sample are listed, as sequenced in a study of PD-1 blockade in mismatch repair-deficient tumors. Generated by immunoSEQ multiplex PCR, the TCRdb table keeps only in-frame clones and is missing some. The repertoire holds tens of thousands of clones, roughly 84% seen once, with approximately 3% in the top ten. The sequencing here drew on PBMCs, taken before pembrolizumab treatment. Receptors were obtained from an adult with mismatch repair-deficient cancer.

The gene calls are TRBV5-1 and TRBJ1-1, with no clear D. CDR3 length equals 13 residues. V lost 1 base to trimming and J lost 2 bases, with 6 bases between them. Germline assignment: CDR1 SGHRS and CDR2 YFSETQ. CDR3 nucleotide sequence: TGCGCCAGCAGCTTGACAGACAACACTGAAGCTTTCTTT. Protein sequence: CASSLTDNTEAFF. The whole variable domain, filled in from reference TRBV5-1 and TRBJ1-1, reads KAGVTQTPRYLIKTRGQQVTLSCSPISGHRSVSWYQQTPGQGLQFLFEYFSETQRNKGNFPGRFSGRQFSNSRSEMNVSTLELGDSALYLCASSLTDNTEAFFGQGTRLTVV.

The chain has TRBV4-2 and TRBJ2-2; 7 positions match TRBD2. Trimming took 4 bases from V and 4 from J; bases not matched to a gene: 12. The CDR3 has 17 amino acids. Germline V gene data show CDR1 as LGHNA and CDR2 as YNFKEQ. The CDR3 DNA sequence: TGTGCCAGCAGCCTTCCTGGGGGAGGGCCCGGCACCGGGGAGCTGTTTTTT. This translates into CASSLPGGGPGTGELFF.

This sequence joins TRBV4-2 and TRBJ2-1, with D possibly being TRBD1 (7 bases). Per germline, CDR1 LGHNA and CDR2 YNFKEQ. V lost 4 bases and J 5 bases, leaving 12 bases between the germline ends. There are 14 residues in the CDR3. The CDR3, as DNA: TGTGCCAGCAGCCCGGGGGACAGTCACAATGAGCAGTTCTTC. It encodes CASSPGDSHNEQFF.

In nucleotides, the CDR3 is TGTGCCAGCAGCGTAGGAGCAGGGGGTTACAATGAGCAGTTCTTC. Its protein is CASSVGAGGYNEQFF. This chain links TRBV9 with TRBJ2-1; 7 bases are a match to TRBD1. The J segment lost 4 bases and the V segment lost 0 bases, leaving 4 bases of the junction unmatched. The germline V gene encodes CDR1 SGDLS and CDR2 YYNGEE. The CDR3 is 15 amino acids.

This sequence joins TRBV4-1 and TRBJ2-3, with 9 nucleotides matching TRBD1. J was trimmed by 6 bases and V by 6 bases; bases with no gene match: 10. This CDR3 region has 15 residues. Looked up from germline, CDR1 is MGHRA and CDR2 is YSYEKL. DNA for the CDR3: TGCGCCAGCAGGCAACAGGGGGCGCGTGCGGATACGCAGTATTTT. Translated: CASRQQGARADTQYF.

This clone was seen just once. The chain links TRBV5-4 to TRBJ2-5; TRBD2 aligns across 9 bases. CDR3 size: 16 residues. From germline, CDR1 is SGHNT and CDR2 YYREEE (reference sequence). Trimming at V came to 4 bases and at J to 5 bases, leaving 12 bases not matched to a gene. The CDR3 loop is CASSTFSGRFEETQYF. The CDR3 DNA sequence: TGTGCCAGCAGCACTTTTAGCGGGAGATTTGAGGAGACCCAGTACTTC.

The chain carries TRBV6-5 and TRBJ2-7; TRBD2 matches 10 bases. The CDR3 is 14 residues long. V lost 5 bases to trimming and J lost 3 bases; unmatched junction nucleotides: 4. The germline V gene has CDR1 MNHEY and CDR2 SVGAGI. CDR3 DNA sequence: TGTGCCAGCAGTCCGGGACTAGCGTTCTACGAGCAGTACTTC. This codes for CASSPGLAFYEQYF.

This clone appeared a single time. This chain uses TRBV6-5 with TRBJ1-2, with 11 bases fitting TRBD1. Germline V gives CDR1 MNHEY, CDR2 SVGAGI. J lost 4 bases, V lost 2 bases, and 3 bases had no gene match. CDR3 length: 15 amino acids. Written as DNA, the CDR3 is TGTGCCAGCAGTTACGGGACAGGGGGTACCTATGGCTACACCTTC. Its translation: CASSYGTGGTYGYTF.

The rearrangement joins TRBV2 to TRBJ1-2; D is undetermined. The CDR3 spans 12 residues. From germline, CDR1 is SNHLY and CDR2 FYNNEI. V was clipped by 7 bases and J by 2 bases, with 8 bases between them. The CDR3 sequence is CASNGENYGYTF. The CDR3 DNA sequence: TGTGCCAGCAATGGGGAGAACTATGGCTACACCTTC.

The chain has TRBV5-4 and TRBJ1-4; 8 bases align to TRBD1. The CDR3 contains 15 residues. The V segment lost 2 bases and the J segment 7 bases; nucleotides outside the gene matches: 7. Germline loops: CDR1 SGHNT, CDR2 YYREEE (reference sequence). CDR3 residues: CASSFRGQGGEKLFF. In nucleotides, the CDR3 is TGTGCCAGCAGCTTCAGGGGGCAGGGGGGTGAAAAACTGTTTTTT.

The gene calls are TRBV9 and TRBJ1-2; D is unresolved. Germline V gives CDR1 SGDLS, CDR2 YYNGEE. This CDR3 comprises 14 residues. The V end was cut by 0 bases, the J end by 1 base, with 7 bases between. The CDR3 reads CASSVDELNYGYTF. For the CDR3, the DNA is TGTGCCAGCAGCGTAGACGAGCTTAACTATGGCTACACCTTC.

This sequence joins TRBV28 and TRBJ2-5, with no clear D. The CDR3 contains 10 residues. The germline V gene encodes CDR1 MDHEN and CDR2 SYDVKM. V gave up 6 bases and J gave up 5 bases, with 4 bases separating them. CDR3 in DNA: TGTGCCAGCAGCGGTGAGACCCAGTACTTC. Translation gives CASSGETQYF.

V is TRBV5-4 and J is TRBJ1-1, with no clear D. Trimming shortened V by 4 bases and J by 0 bases, and 13 bases separated the two germline ends. CDR1 and CDR2 from the germline V gene are SGHNT and YYREEE (reference sequence). This CDR3 has 15 amino acids. In DNA form, the CDR3 reads TGTGCCAGCAGCCTCACTCGGGGTATGAACACTGAAGCTTTCTTT. Residues: CASSLTRGMNTEAFF.

The J gene is TRBJ1-1, the V gene TRBV10-3, with D possibly matching TRBD1 (5 bases). The germline CDR1 and CDR2 sequences are ENHRY and SYGVKD. Trimming cost V 10 bases and J 1 base, with 19 bases left between them. The CDR3 covers 15 residues. The CDR3 spells CATSPRVLTNTEAFF. CDR3 coding DNA: TGTGCCACCTCGCCCAGGGTGTTGACGAACACTGAAGCTTTCTTT.

In DNA form, the CDR3 reads TGCGCCAGTCGGACTAGTTTAAACACCGGGGAGCTGTTTTTT. Translation: CASRTSLNTGELFF. The V gene is TRBV5-1, the J gene TRBJ2-2; 7 bases match TRBD2. The CDR3 has 14 amino acids. Germline-derived CDR1 and CDR2 are SGHRS and YFSETQ. V shed 8 bases, J shed 2 bases, and the junction held 6 bases outside the gene matches. The entire variable domain, with the rest obtained from reference TRBV5-1 and TRBJ2-2, is as follows: KAGVTQTPRYLIKTRGQQVTLSCSPISGHRSVSWYQQTPGQGLQFLFEYFSETQRNKGNFPGRFSGRQFSNSRSEMNVSTLELGDSALYLCASRTSLNTGELFFGEGSRLTVL.

The J gene is TRBJ2-5, the V gene TRBV5-8, with 8 bases identical to TRBD1. V gave up 3 bases and J gave up 4 bases; unmatched junction bases: 5. The germline V gene has CDR1 SGHTS and CDR2 YDEGEE. The CDR3 length is 14 residues. Written as DNA, the CDR3 is TGTGCCAGCAGCTGGACAGGGACGGTAGAGACCCAGTACTTC. Amino acid sequence: CASSWTGTVETQYF.

This rearrangement joins TRBV30 to TRBJ1-5, with a possible D match to TRBD1 (6 bases). Germline CDR1 is GTSNPN and CDR2 is SVGIG (reference sequence). This CDR3 is 13 amino acids long. V was pared by 2 bases and J by 2 bases, with 7 bases between. This CDR3 reads CAWSWTGNQPQHF. DNA for the CDR3: TGTGCCTGGAGTTGGACAGGCAATCAGCCCCAGCATTTT.

CDR3 bases: TGTGCCAGCAGTTTGACAGGGGACGACACCGGGGAGCTGTTTTTT. Translating it yields CASSLTGDDTGELFF. The rearrangement uses TRBV6-5 and TRBJ2-2, with 8 bases fitting TRBD1. The length of the CDR3 is 15 residues. V shed 4 bases, J shed 3 bases, and the junction held 4 bases outside the gene matches. Germline V lookup: CDR1 MNHEY, CDR2 SVGAGI.